A selection of T cell receptor beta chains follows, all from one sample in a study of Graves' ophthalmopathy and Graves' hyperthyroidism. TCRdb re-called the multiplex PCR reads through MiXCR, storing one row per CDR3 protein. This repertoire shows 650,000 to 900,000 distinct CDR3 sequences, 40% found once; its top ten account for 40% to 45%. Sequencing input: peripheral blood. All receptors come from an adult man with Graves' ophthalmopathy. The CDR3 runs from the conserved cysteine through the conserved F or W. The D gene is left open where the match is weak. The listing skips clone size in some rows; elsewhere it reads once, few, many or a size class.

size	V	D	J	CDR3	DNA
few	TRBV5-1	-	TRBJ2-7	CASSLQGRDDGQYF	TGCGCCAGCAGCTTACAGGGAAGGGACGATGGGCAGTACTTC
few	TRBV19	TRBD1	TRBJ1-5	CASSTGTARNQPQHF	TGTGCCAGTAGTACGGGGACAGCCCGCAATCAGCCCCAGCATTTT
many	TRBV24-1	-	TRBJ2-6	CATSDPGVAGANVLTF	TGTGCCACCAGTGACCCCGGGGTGGCTGGGGCCAACGTCCTGACTTTC
-	TRBV19	TRBD1	TRBJ1-1	CASSRTGEYTEAFF	TGTGCCAGTAGTCGGACAGGGGAGTACACTGAAGCTTTCTTT
-	TRBV4-2	-	TRBJ1-2	CACSQDGEFDGYTF	TGTGCCTGCAGCCAAGATGGGGAATTCGATGGCTACACCTTC
-	TRBV29-1	TRBD2	TRBJ2-5	CSVHSGGIQETQYF	TGCAGCGTCCATAGCGGGGGGATCCAAGAGACCCAGTACTTC
few	TRBV19	-	TRBJ2-7	CASSIPLAYEQYF	TGTGCCAGTAGTATACCACTAGCCTACGAGCAGTACTTC
few	TRBV20-1	-	TRBJ2-7	CSATPTDSYEQYF	TGCAGTGCTACCCCGACTGACTCCTACGAGCAGTACTTC
-	TRBV29-1	-	TRBJ1-2	CAWSRWGVHYTF	TGTGCCTGGAGTCGGTGGGGAGTGCACTACACCTTC
once	TRBV2	-	TRBJ2-7	CASSGTHLGSGFEQYF	TGTGCCAGCAGCGGCACCCATCTCGGGAGTGGATTCGAGCAGTACTTC